Reported below is one T cell receptor beta chain. Antigen: not known. Trimming stripped 5 bases from V and 3 bases from J, with 5 bases between. The CDR3 sequence is 12 residues long. Germline V gene data show CDR1 as MNHEY and CDR2 as SVGEGT. The data derive from a study of T cell responses to AZD1222 COVID-19 vaccine. General study points: Following two doses of AZD1222, Spike-specific TCR breadth and depth rose. Clonal diversity was possibly underestimated, and white British individuals and females predominated among donors. It was only a handful of AZD1222 recipients who were seropositive at baseline. Repertoires were obtained solely post-peak T cell response.

Clones were sequenced by immunoSEQ multiplex PCR, and TCRdb holds only the in-frame ones, with some missing. The sample contains some 110,000 clones, around 90% of which appear only once. The source is an adult who received the AZD1222 COVID-19 vaccine. The material sequenced was peripheral blood, taken 28 days after the second AZD1222 dose. The V and J genes are TRBV6-2 or TRBV6-3 and TRBJ1-3; no clear D gene. CDR3 region: CASSTDGNTIYF. The DNA of the CDR3 is TGTGCCAGCAGTACCGATGGAAACACCATATATTTT.